This note documents a single T cell receptor (beta chain) sequence. As yet, its antigen is unknown. As input for TCR beta libraries, roughly 2 micrograms of genomic DNA came from cryopreserved PBMCs. Germline lookup yields CDR1 SGHTA and CDR2 FQGNSA. The CDR3 consists of 15 residues. Unmatched junction bases numbered 9, after V lost 6 bases and J lost 4 bases. These data belong to a study of cytotoxic CD8 clonotypes in ibrutinib-treated CLL. Looking at the study overall: A mean of around 260,000 productive templates and more than 75,000 productive rearrangements was obtained per sample.

The method was immunoSEQ multiplex PCR; TCRdb's version includes in-frame clones alone and lacks a portion of them. The sample includes fewer than 400,000 clones, under 70% seen only once; the top ten take roughly 6%. Study conclusions and caveats: Contraction or stability on treatment characterized the public clonotypes, which were uncommon. Patients showed higher baseline clonality than age-matched healthy donors, and it tracked circulating CD8+ T-cell counts.

This receptor was identified in a human donor with chronic lymphocytic leukemia. This chain joins TRBV7-2 and TRBJ1-2, with 9 nucleotides matching TRBD1. Sequencing used PBMCs, obtained after 36 months of ibrutinib treatment. The CDR3 DNA is TGTGCCAGCAGTCAAACCGGGACAGGGCTCTATGGCTACACCTTC. As protein: CASSQTGTGLYGYTF.